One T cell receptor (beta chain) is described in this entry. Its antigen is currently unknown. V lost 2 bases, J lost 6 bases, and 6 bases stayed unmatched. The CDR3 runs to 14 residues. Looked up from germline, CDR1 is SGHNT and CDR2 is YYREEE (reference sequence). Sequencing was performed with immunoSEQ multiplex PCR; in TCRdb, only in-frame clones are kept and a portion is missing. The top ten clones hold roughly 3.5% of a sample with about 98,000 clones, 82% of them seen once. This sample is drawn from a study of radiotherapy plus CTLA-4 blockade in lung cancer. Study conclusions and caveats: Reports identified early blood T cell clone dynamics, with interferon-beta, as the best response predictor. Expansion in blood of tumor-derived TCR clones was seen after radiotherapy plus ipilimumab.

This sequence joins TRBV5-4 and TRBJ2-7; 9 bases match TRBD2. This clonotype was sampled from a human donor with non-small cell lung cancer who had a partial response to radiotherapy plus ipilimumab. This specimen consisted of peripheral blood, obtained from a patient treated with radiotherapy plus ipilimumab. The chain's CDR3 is CASSLGLAGSEQYF. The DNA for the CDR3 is TGTGCCAGCAGCTTAGGGCTAGCGGGGTCCGAGCAGTACTTC. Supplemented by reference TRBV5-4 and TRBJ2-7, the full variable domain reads ETGVTQSPTHLIKTRGQQVTLRCSSQSGHNTVSWYQQALGQGPQFIFQYYREEENGRGNFPPRFSGLQFPNYSSELNVNALELDDSALYLCASSLGLAGSEQYFGPGTRLTVT.